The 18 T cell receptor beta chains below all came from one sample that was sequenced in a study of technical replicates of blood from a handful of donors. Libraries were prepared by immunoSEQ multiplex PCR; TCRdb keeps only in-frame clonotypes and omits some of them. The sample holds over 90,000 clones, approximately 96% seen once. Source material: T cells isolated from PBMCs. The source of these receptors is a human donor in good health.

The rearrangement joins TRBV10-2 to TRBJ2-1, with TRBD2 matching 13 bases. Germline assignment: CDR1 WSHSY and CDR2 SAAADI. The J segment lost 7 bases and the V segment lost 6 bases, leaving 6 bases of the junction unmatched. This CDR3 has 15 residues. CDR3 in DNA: TGCGCCAGCAGGATACTAGCGGGAGGGGGGAATGAGCAGTTCTTC. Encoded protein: CASRILAGGGNEQFF.

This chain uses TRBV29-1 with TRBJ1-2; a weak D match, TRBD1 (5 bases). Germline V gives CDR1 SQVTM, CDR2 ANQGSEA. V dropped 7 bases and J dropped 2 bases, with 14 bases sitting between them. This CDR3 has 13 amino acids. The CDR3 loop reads CSAQGDINYGYTF. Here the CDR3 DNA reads TGCAGCGCCCAGGGCGACATAAACTATGGCTACACCTTC.

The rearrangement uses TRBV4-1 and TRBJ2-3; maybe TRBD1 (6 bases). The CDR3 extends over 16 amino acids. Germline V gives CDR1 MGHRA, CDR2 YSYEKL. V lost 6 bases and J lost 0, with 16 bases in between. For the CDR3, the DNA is TGCGCCAGCAGTCGTCTTGGACAGAGGAGCACAGATACGCAGTATTTT. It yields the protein CASSRLGQRSTDTQYF.

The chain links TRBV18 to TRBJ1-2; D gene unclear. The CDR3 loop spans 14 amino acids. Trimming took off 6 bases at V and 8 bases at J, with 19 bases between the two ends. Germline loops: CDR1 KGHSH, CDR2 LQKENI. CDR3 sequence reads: CASSPTDLSSGYTF. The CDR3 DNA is TGTGCCAGCTCCCCTACAGATTTGAGCTCCGGCTACACCTTC.

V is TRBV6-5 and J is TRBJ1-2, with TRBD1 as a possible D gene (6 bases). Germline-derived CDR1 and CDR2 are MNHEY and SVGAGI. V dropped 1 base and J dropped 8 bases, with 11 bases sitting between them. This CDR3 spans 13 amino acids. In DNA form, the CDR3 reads TGTGCCAGCAGTTACTTCAGGACAGACGGCTACACCTTC. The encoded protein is CASSYFRTDGYTF.

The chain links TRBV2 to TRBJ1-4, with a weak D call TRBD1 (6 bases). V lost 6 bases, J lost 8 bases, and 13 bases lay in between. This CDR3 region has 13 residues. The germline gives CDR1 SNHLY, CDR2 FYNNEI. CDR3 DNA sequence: TGTGCCAGCAGCCTGGAAGGACAGGAAAAACTGTTTTTT. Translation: CASSLEGQEKLFF.

CDR3 in amino acids: CASSPSNRGGTEAFF. Here the CDR3 DNA reads TGTGCCAGCAGCCCATCCAACAGGGGCGGCACTGAAGCTTTCTTT. The rearrangement uses TRBV9 and TRBJ1-1; TRBD1 matches at 7 bases. Germline V gene data show CDR1 as SGDLS and CDR2 as YYNGEE. The CDR3 consists of 15 residues. The ends lost 4 bases at V and 4 bases at J; junction bases unmatched: 10.

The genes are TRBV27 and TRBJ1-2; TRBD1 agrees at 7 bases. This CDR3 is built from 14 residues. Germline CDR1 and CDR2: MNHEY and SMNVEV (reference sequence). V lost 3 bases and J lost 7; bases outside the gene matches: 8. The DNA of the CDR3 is TGTGCCAGCAGTTTTACAGGGGCTTTGGGTGGCTACACCTTC. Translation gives CASSFTGALGGYTF.

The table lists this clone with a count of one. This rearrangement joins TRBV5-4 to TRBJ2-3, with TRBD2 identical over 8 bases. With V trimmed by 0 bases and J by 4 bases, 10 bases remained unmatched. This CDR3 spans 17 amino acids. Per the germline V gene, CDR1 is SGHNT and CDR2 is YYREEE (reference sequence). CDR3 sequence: CASSLGPNSGTADTQYF. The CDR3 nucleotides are TGTGCCAGCAGCTTGGGCCCCAATAGCGGGACCGCAGATACGCAGTATTTT.

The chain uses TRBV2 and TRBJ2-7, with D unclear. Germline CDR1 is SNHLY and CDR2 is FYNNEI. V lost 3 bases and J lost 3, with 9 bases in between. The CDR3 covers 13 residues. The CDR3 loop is CASSEVRLYEQYF. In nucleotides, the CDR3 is TGTGCCAGCAGTGAGGTCAGACTCTACGAGCAGTACTTC.

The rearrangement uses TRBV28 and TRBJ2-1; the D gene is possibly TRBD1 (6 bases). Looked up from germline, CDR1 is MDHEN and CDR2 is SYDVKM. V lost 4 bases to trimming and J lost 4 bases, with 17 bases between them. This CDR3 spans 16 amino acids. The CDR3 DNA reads TGTGCCAGCAGTTCGTCCCTGGACAGCCCTTACAATGAGCAGTTCTTC. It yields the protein CASSSSLDSPYNEQFF.

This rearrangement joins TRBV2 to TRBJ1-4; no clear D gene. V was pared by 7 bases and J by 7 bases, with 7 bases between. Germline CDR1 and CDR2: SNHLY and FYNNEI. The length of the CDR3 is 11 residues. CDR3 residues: CASILSEKLFF. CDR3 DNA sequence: TGTGCCAGCATATTGAGTGAAAAACTGTTTTTT.

CDR3 protein: CASSEGDLGSEQYF. In DNA form, the CDR3 reads TGTGCCAGCAGCGAGGGAGATCTCGGTTCCGAGCAGTACTTC. The chain combines TRBV9 with TRBJ2-7; tentatively, D is TRBD2 (5 bases). This CDR3 is 14 amino acids long. V dropped 3 bases and J dropped 6 bases, with 16 bases sitting between them. The V gene's germline CDR1 is SGDLS and CDR2 YYNGEE.

The CDR3 region has the DNA TGTGCCAGCGGGAGGGGAGAGCAGTACTTC. As protein: CASGRGEQYF. The chain carries TRBV27 and TRBJ2-7, with TRBD2 identical over 7 bases. After removal of 8 bases from V and 7 bases from J, the junction contained 2 bases not matched to a gene. The germline V gene has CDR1 MNHEY and CDR2 SMNVEV (reference sequence). The CDR3 has 10 amino acids.

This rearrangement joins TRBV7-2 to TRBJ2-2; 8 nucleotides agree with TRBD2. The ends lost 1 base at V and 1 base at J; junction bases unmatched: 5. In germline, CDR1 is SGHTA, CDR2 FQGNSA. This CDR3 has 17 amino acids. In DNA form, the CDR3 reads TGTGCCAGCAGCTTAGATGGCGCGGGAGGGAACACCGGGGAGCTGTTTTTT. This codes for CASSLDGAGGNTGELFF.

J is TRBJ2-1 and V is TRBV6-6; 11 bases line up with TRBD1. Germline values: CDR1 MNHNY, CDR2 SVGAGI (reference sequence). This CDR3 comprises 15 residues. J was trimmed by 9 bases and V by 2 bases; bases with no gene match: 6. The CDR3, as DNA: TGTGCCAGCAGTTACACCCGGGACAGGGGGGCTGAGCAGTTCTTC. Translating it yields CASSYTRDRGAEQFF.

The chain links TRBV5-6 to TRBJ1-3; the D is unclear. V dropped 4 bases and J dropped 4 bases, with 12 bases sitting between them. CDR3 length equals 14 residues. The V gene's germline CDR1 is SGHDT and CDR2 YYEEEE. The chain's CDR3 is CASSDTNSGNTIYF. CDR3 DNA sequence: TGTGCCAGCAGCGATACAAACAGCGGAAACACCATATATTTT.

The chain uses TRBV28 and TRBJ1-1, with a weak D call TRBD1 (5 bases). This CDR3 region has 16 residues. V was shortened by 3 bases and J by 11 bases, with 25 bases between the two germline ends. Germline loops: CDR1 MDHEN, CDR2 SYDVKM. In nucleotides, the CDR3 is TGTGCCAGCAGTTTCCCAACCGTAGACATACGGGGGGGGGCTTTCTTT. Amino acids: CASSFPTVDIRGGAFF.